Below are 4 T cell receptor beta chains sequenced from a single sample in a study of beta chain features in type 1 diabetes. Every bit of the isolated RNA underwent reverse transcription, so sequencing read expressed TCRB transcripts. Libraries were prepared by immunoSEQ multiplex PCR; TCRdb keeps only in-frame clonotypes and omits some of them. Of about 9,200 clones in the sample, about 84% were seen once. Sequenced material: Tregs from blood. The receptors derive from a woman aged 18 to 35 in good health.

V usage is TRBV9 and J usage is TRBJ1-1; D may be TRBD1 (5 bases). The CDR3 contains 15 residues. Germline assignment: CDR1 SGDLS and CDR2 YYNGEE. V was cut by 6 bases and J by 0 bases, with 15 bases left in between. The CDR3 sequence is CASTRGPTLNTEAFF. CDR3 DNA sequence: TGTGCCAGCACAAGGGGCCCAACGTTGAACACTGAAGCTTTCTTT. Based on the CDR3 plus reference TRBV9 and TRBJ1-1, the full variable domain is DSGVTQTPKHLITATGQRVTLRCSPRSGDLSVYWYQQSLDQGLQFLIQYYNGEERAKGNILERFSAQQFPDLHSELNLSSLELGDSALYFCASTRGPTLNTEAFFGQGTRLTVV.

The CDR3 is CASSEVRLAGNQETQYF. CDR3 nucleotides: TGTGCCAGCAGTGAAGTTCGGCTAGCGGGTAACCAAGAGACCCAGTACTTC. The chain uses TRBV2 and TRBJ2-5; 8 bases agree with TRBD2. Germline V gene sequence: CDR1 SNHLY, CDR2 FYNNEI. V lost 1 base and J lost 0; bases outside the gene matches: 7. CDR3 length: 17 residues.

In nucleotides, the CDR3 is TGCGCCAGCAGCTTTGCTAGCGGTACCTACGAGCAGTACTTC. It encodes CASSFASGTYEQYF. The V call is TRBV5-1, the J call TRBJ2-7; TRBD2 matches 7 bases. The CDR3 has 14 residues. Germline lookup yields CDR1 SGHRS and CDR2 YFSETQ. The J segment lost 2 bases and the V segment lost 2 bases, leaving 4 bases of the junction unmatched.

The V call is TRBV5-1, the J call TRBJ2-7; TRBD2 agrees at 12 bases. Germline V CDR1 and CDR2: SGHRS, YFSETQ. V gave up 1 base and J gave up 7 bases; unmatched junction bases: 6. The CDR3 sequence is 15 residues long. The DNA of the CDR3 is TGCGCCAGCAGCTTGCCGAACGGACTAGCGGGAGAGCAGTACTTC. The encoded protein is CASSLPNGLAGEQYF.